This T cell receptor beta chain was sequenced in a study of blood T cell repertoires in COVID-19. The germline V gene has CDR1 SGHDN and CDR2 FVKESK. This CDR3 has 14 residues. J gave up 6 bases and V 4 bases, and 5 bases lay outside the gene matches. Repertoires were generated with immunoSEQ multiplex PCR, while TCRdb's copy carries only in-frame clones and drops some. The table records 250,000 or so clones, roughly 80% of them present only once. This sequence joins TRBV14 and TRBJ1-3, with 8 bases matching TRBD1. Sequences were obtained from peripheral blood. The receptor's source is a woman aged 70-85 years with acute or convalescent COVID-19. DNA for the CDR3: TGTGCCAGCAGCCGGACAGGGAGGGCAAACACCATATATTTT. Translated, it gives CASSRTGRANTIYF.